Below are 4 T cell receptor beta chains sequenced from a single sample in a study of blood T cell repertoires in COVID-19. TCRdb keeps only in-frame clones here, not all; method: immunoSEQ multiplex PCR. The sample yields almost 250,000 clones, 75% to 90% seen once. Sequenced material: PBMCs or T cells enriched from blood (not recorded which). These TCRs come from a woman aged 30 to 39 who had recovered from COVID-19.

This clone was counted a few times. The gene calls are TRBV7-2 and TRBJ1-5; weak D call: TRBD1 (5 bases). CDR3 size: 17 residues. The V gene lost 1 base and the J gene lost 0 bases, with 13 bases spanning the gap. Germline V CDR1 and CDR2: SGHTA, FQGNSA. This CDR3 reads CASSLDGWTPSNQPQHF. The CDR3 DNA reads as TGTGCCAGCAGCTTAGATGGGTGGACACCTAGCAATCAGCCCCAGCATTTT.

The V and J genes are TRBV28 and TRBJ2-6, with 9 bases aligning to TRBD1. The V segment lost 6 bases and the J segment 3 bases; nucleotides outside the gene matches: 6. Germline V gives CDR1 MDHEN, CDR2 SYDVKM. The CDR3 is made up of 16 amino acids. The CDR3, as DNA: TGTGCCAGCAGCACAGGGGGCGCCTTTGGGGCCAACGTCCTGACTTTC. Translating it yields CASSTGGAFGANVLTF.

V is TRBV7-6 and J is TRBJ2-2, with D possibly being TRBD2 (5 bases). Trimming removed 3 bases from V and 1 base from J, with 9 bases in between. The V gene's germline CDR1 is SGHVS and CDR2 FNYEAQ. The CDR3 totals 15 residues. The CDR3 loop is CASSFGSENTGELFF. CDR3 coding DNA: TGTGCCAGCAGCTTTGGTAGCGAGAACACCGGGGAGCTGTTTTTT.

This chain links TRBV28 with TRBJ1-6, with D possibly TRBD1 on 6 matching bases. This CDR3 is built from 18 residues. Trimming removed 3 bases at V and 0 bases at J, with 15 bases between. CDR1 and CDR2 from the germline V gene are MDHEN and SYDVKM. The CDR3 DNA sequence: TGTGCCAGCAGTTTTGGATACAGGGCCAGCTCCTATAATTCACCCCTCCACTTT. Encoded protein: CASSFGYRASSYNSPLHF.